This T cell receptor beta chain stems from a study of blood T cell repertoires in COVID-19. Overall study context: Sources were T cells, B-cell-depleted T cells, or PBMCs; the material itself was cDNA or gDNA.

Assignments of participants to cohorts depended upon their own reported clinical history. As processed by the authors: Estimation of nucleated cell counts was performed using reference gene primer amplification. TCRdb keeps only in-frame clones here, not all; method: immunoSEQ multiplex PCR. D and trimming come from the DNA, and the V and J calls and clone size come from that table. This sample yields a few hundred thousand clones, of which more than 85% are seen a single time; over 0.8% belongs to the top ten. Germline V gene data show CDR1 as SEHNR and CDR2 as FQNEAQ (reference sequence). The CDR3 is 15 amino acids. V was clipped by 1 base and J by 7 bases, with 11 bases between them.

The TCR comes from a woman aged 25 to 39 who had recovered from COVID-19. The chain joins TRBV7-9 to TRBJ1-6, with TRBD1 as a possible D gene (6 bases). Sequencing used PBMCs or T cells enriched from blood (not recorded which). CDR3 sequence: CASSLGAGENSPLHF. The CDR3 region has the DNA TGTGCCAGCAGCTTAGGAGCAGGGGAAAATTCACCCCTCCACTTT. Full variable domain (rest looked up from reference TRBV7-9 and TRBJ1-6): DTGVSQNPRHKITKRGQNVTFRCDPISEHNRLYWYRQTLGQGPEFLTYFQNEAQLEKSRLLSDRFSAERPKGSFSTLEIQRTEQGDSAMYLCASSLGAGENSPLHFGNGTRLTVT.